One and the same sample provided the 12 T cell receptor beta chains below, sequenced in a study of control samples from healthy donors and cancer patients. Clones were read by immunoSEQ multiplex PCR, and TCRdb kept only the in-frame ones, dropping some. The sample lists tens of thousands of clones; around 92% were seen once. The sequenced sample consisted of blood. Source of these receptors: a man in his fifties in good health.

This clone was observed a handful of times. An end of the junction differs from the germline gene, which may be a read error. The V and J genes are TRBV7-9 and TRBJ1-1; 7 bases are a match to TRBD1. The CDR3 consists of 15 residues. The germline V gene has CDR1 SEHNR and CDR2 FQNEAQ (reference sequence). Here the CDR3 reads CASSPQGQTNAEAFF. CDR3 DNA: TGTGCCAGCAGCCCACAGGGACAGACGAACGCTGAAGCTTTCTTT.

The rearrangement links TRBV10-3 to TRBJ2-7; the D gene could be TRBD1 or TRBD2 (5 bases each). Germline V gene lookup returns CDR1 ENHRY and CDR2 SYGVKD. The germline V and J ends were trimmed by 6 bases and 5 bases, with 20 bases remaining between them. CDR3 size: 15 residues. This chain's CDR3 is CAISPDGAVGDEQYF. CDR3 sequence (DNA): TGTGCCATCAGCCCCGACGGGGCCGTTGGCGACGAGCAGTACTTC.

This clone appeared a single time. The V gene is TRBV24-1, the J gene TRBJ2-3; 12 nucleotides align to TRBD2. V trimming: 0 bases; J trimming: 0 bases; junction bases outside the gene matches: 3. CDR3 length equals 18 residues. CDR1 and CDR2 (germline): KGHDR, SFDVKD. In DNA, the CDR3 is TGTGCCACCAGTGATTTGACTAGCGGGGGGCCAAGCACAGATACGCAGTATTTT. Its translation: CATSDLTSGGPSTDTQYF.

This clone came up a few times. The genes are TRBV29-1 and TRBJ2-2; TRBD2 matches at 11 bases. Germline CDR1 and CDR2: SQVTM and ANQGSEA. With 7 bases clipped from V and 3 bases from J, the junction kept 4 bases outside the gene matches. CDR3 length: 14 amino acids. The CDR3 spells CSAGTSGDTGELFF. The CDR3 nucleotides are TGCAGCGCTGGGACTAGCGGAGACACCGGGGAGCTGTTTTTT.

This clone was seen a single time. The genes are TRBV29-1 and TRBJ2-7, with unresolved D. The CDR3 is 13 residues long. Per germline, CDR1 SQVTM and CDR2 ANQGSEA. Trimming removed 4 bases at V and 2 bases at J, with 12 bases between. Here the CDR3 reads CSVVDQVAYEQYF. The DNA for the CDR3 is TGCAGCGTTGTTGACCAGGTAGCCTACGAGCAGTACTTC.

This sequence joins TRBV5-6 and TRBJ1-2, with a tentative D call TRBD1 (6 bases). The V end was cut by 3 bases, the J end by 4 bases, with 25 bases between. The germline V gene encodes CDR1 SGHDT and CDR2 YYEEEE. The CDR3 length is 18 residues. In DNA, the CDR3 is TGTGCCAGCAGCTATTTTGCTACGACAGGCAGTAAGAGCTATGGCTACACCTTC. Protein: CASSYFATTGSKSYGYTF.

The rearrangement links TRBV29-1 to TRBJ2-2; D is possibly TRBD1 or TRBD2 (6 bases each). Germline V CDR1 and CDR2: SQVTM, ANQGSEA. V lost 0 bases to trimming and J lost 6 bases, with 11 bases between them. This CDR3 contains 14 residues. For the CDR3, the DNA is TGCAGCGTTGAAGAGGATAGGGGGGCCGGGGAGCTGTTTTTT. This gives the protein CSVEEDRGAGELFF.

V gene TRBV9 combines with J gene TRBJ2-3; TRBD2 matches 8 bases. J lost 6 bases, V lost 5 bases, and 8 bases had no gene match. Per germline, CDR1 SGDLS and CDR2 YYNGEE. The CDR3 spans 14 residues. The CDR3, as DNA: TGTGCCAGCAGAAAGCGGGAGAGGCTCGATACGCAGTATTTT. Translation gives CASRKRERLDTQYF.

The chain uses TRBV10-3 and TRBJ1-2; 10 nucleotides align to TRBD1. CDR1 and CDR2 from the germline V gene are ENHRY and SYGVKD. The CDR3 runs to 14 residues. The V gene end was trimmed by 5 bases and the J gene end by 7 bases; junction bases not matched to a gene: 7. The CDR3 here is CAISSGQGEGGYTF. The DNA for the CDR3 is TGTGCCATCAGTTCTGGACAGGGGGAAGGTGGCTACACCTTC.

The CDR3 bases are TGTGCCAGCAGCTCCAGACAGGGGCCGTCACCCCTCCACTTT. Translated, it gives CASSSRQGPSPLHF. This sequence joins TRBV7-8 and TRBJ1-6; the match to TRBD1 covers 8 bases. The ends lost 4 bases at V and 10 bases at J; junction bases unmatched: 6. The germline CDR1 and CDR2 sequences are SGHVS and FQNEAQ. CDR3 length: 14 residues.

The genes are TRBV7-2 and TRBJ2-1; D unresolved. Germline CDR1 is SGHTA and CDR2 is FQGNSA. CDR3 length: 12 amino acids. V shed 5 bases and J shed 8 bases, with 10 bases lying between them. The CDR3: CASSPTWDEQFF. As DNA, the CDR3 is TGTGCCAGCAGCCCCACATGGGATGAGCAGTTCTTC.

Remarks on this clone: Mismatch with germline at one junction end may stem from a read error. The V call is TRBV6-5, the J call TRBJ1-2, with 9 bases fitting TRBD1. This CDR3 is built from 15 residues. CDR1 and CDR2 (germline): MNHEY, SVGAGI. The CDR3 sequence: CASSHSKQGAYGYTF. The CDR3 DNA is TGTGCCAGCAGTCACTCAAAACAGGGGGCCTATGGCTACACCTTC.